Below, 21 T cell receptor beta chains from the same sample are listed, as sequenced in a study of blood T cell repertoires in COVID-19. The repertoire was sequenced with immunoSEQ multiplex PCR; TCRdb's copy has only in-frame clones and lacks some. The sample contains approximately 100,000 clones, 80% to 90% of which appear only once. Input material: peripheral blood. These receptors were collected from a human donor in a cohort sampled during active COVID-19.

CDR3 bases: TGTGCCAGTAGTATAGATGGCACAGGGGTAGGTGTATACACTGAAGCTTTCTTT. It translates to CASSIDGTGVGVYTEAFF. The chain combines TRBV19 with TRBJ1-1; 7 nucleotides align to TRBD1. The CDR3 spans 18 residues. Germline V CDR1 and CDR2: LNHDA, SQIVND (reference sequence). Unmatched junction bases numbered 13, after V lost 0 bases and J lost 3 bases. The variable domain in full, completed from reference TRBV19 and TRBJ1-1, reads DGGITQSPKYLFRKEGQNVTLSCEQNLNHDAMYWYRQDPGQGLRLIYYSQIVNDFQKGDIAEGYSVSREKKESFPLTVTSAQKNPTAFYLCASSIDGTGVGVYTEAFFGQGTRLTVV.

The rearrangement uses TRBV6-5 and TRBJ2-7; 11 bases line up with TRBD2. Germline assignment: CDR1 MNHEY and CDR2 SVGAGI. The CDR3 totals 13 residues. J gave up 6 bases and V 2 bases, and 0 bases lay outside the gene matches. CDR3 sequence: CASSYGLAGEQYF. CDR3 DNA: TGTGCCAGCAGTTACGGACTAGCGGGCGAGCAGTACTTC.

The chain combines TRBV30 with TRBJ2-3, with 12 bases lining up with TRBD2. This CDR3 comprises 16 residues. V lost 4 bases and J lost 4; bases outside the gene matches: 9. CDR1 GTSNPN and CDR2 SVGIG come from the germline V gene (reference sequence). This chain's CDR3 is CAWIRASGGAADTQYF. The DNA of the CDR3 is TGTGCCTGGATTAGGGCTAGCGGGGGGGCCGCAGATACGCAGTATTTT.

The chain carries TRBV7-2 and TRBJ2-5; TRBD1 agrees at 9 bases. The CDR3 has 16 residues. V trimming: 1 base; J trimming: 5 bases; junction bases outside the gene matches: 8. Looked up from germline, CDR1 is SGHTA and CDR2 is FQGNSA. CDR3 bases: TGTGCCAGCAGCTTAGTACAGGGGGCGTTTGGGGAGACCCAGTACTTC. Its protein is CASSLVQGAFGETQYF. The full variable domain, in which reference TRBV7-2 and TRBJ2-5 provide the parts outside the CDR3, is GAGVSQSPSNKVTEKGKDVELRCDPISGHTALYWYRQSLGQGLEFLIYFQGNSAPDKSGLPSDRFSAERTGGSVSTLTIQRTQQEDSAVYLCASSLVQGAFGETQYFGPGTRLLVL.

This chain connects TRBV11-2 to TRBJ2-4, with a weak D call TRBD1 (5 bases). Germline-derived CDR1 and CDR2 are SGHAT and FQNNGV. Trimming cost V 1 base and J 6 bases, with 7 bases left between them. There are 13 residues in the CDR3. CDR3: CASSLVGANIQYF. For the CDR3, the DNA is TGTGCCAGCAGCTTAGTTGGGGCAAACATTCAGTACTTC.

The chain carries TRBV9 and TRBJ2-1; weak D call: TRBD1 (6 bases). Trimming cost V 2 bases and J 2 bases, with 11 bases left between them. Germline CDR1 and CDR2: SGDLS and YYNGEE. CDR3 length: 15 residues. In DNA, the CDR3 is TGTGCCAGCAGCGTGTCTGGGGGCCCCTACAATGAGCAGTTCTTC. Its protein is CASSVSGGPYNEQFF.

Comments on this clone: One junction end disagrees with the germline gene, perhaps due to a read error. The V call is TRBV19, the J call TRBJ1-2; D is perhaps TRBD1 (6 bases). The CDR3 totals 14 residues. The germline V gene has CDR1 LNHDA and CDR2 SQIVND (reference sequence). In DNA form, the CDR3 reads TGTGCCAGTAGTACGCAACAGGGCTCCTATGCCTACACCTTC. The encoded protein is CASSTQQGSYAYTF.

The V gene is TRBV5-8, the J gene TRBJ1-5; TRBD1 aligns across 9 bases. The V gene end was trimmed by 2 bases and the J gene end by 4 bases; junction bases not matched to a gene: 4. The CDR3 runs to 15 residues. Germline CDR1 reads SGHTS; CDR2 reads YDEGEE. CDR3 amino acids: CASSFLDRGNQPQHF. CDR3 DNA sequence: TGTGCCAGCAGCTTTTTGGACAGGGGTAATCAGCCCCAGCATTTT.

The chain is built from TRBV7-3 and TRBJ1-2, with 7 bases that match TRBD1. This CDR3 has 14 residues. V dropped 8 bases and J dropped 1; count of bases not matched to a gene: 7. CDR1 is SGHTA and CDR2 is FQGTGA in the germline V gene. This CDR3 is CASWDSEHNYGYTF. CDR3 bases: TGTGCCAGCTGGGACAGCGAACATAACTATGGCTACACCTTC.

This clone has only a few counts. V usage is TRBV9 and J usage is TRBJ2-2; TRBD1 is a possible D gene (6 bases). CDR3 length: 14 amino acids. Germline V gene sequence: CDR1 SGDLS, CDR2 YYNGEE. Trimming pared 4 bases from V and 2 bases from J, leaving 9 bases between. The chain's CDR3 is CASSLGQNTGELFF. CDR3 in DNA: TGTGCCAGCAGCTTGGGACAAAACACCGGGGAGCTGTTTTTT.

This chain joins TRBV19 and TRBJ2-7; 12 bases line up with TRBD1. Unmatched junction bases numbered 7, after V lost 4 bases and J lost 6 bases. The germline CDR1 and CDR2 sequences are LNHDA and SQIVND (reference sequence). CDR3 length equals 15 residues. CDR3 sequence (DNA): TGTGCCAGTAGTAACTCCGGGACAGGGGGCTTCGAGCAGTACTTC. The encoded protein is CASSNSGTGGFEQYF.

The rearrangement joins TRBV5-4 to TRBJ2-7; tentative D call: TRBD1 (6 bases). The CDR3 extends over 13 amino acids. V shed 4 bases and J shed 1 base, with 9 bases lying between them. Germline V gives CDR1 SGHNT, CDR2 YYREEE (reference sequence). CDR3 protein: CASSDTGSYEQYF. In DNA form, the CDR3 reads TGTGCCAGCAGCGATACAGGGTCCTACGAGCAGTACTTC.

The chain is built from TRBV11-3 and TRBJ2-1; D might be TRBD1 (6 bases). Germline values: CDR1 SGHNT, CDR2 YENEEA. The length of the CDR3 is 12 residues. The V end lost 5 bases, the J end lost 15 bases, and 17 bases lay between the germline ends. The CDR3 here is CASSHLRGTPFF. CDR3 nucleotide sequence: TGTGCCAGCAGCCACTTAAGGGGGACCCCGTTCTTC.

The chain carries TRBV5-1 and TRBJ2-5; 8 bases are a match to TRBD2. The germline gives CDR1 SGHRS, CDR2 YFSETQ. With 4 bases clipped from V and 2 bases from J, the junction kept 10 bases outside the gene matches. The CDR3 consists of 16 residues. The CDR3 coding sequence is TGCGCCAGCAGCGCAGGGGCGGGGGGTTCACAAGAGACCCAGTACTTC. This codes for CASSAGAGGSQETQYF. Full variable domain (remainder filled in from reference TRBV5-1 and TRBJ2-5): KAGVTQTPRYLIKTRGQQVTLSCSPISGHRSVSWYQQTPGQGLQFLFEYFSETQRNKGNFPGRFSGRQFSNSRSEMNVSTLELGDSALYLCASSAGAGGSQETQYFGPGTRLLVL.

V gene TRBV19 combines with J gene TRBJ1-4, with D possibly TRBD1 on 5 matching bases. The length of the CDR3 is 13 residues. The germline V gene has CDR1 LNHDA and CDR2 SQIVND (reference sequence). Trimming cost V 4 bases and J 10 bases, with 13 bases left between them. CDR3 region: CASSTGRGGKLFF. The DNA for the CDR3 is TGTGCCAGTAGTACCGGACGGGGGGGAAAACTGTTTTTT.

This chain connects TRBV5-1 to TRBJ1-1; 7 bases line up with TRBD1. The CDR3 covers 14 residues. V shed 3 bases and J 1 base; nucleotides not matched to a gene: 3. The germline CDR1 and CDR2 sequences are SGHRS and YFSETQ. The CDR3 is CASSWGQSNTEAFF. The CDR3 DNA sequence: TGCGCCAGCAGCTGGGGACAGTCGAACACTGAAGCTTTCTTT.

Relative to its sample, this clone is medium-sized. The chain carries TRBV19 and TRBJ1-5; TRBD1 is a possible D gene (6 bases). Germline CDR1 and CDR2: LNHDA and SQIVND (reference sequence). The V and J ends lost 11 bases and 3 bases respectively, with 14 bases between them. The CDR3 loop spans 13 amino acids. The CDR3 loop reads CAGGGRANQPQHF. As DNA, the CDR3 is TGTGCCGGGGGCGGAAGGGCCAATCAGCCCCAGCATTTT.

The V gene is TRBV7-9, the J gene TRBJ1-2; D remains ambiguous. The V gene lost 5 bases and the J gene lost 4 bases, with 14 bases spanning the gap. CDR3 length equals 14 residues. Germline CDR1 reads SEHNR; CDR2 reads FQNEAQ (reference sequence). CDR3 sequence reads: CASSRQNHIYGYTF. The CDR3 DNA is TGTGCCAGCAGCCGACAAAACCATATCTATGGCTACACCTTC.

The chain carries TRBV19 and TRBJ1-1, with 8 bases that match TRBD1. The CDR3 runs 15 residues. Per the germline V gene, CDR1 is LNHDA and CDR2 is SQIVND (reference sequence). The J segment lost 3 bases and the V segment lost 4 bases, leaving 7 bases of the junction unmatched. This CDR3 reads CASSTGGASYTEAFF. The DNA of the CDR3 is TGTGCCAGTAGTACAGGGGGCGCGAGTTACACTGAAGCTTTCTTT. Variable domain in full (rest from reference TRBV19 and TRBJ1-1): DGGITQSPKYLFRKEGQNVTLSCEQNLNHDAMYWYRQDPGQGLRLIYYSQIVNDFQKGDIAEGYSVSREKKESFPLTVTSAQKNPTAFYLCASSTGGASYTEAFFGQGTRLTVV.

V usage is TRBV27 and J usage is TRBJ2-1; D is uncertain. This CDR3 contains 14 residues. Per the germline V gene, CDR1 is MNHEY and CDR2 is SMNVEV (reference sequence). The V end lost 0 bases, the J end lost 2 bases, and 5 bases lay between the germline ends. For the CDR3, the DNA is TGTGCCAGCAGTTTATCGGCCCCCTACAATGAGCAGTTCTTC. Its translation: CASSLSAPYNEQFF.

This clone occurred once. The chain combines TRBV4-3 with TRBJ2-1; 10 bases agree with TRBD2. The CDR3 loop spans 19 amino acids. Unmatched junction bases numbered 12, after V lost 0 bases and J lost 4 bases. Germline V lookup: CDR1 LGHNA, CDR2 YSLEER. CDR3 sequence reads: CASSQELVFSGRRYNEQFF. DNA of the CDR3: TGCGCCAGCAGCCAAGAATTGGTTTTTAGCGGGAGGAGGTACAATGAGCAGTTCTTC.